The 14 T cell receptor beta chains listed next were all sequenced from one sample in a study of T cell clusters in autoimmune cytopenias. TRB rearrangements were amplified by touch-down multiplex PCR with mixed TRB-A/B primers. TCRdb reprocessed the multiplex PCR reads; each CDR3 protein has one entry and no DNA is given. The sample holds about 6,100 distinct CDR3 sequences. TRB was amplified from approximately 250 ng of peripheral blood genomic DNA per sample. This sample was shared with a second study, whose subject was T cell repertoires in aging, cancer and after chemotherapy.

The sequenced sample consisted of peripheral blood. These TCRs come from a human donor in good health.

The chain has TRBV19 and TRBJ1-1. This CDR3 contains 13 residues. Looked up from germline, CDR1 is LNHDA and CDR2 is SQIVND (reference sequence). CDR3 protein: CASSTEWNTEAFF.

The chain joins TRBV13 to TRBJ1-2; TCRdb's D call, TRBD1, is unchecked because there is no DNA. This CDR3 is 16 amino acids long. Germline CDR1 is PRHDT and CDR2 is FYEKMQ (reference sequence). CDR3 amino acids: CASSLGGIGAPYGYTF.

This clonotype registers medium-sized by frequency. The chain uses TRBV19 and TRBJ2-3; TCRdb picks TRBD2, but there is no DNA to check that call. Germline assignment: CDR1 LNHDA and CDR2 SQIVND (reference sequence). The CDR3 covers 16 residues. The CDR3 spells CASNSWRQGQWDTQYF.

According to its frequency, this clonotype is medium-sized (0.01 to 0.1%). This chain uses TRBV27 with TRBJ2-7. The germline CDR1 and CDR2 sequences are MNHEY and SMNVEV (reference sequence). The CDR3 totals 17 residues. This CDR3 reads CASSLSLTDLRLYEQYF.

CDR3 protein: CASSQDAVGGDSPLHF. The chain recombines TRBV4-3 with TRBJ1-6; TCRdb's assignment of TRBD1 cannot be checked, as there is no DNA. CDR1 and CDR2 (germline): LGHNA, YSLEER. This CDR3 is 16 amino acids long.

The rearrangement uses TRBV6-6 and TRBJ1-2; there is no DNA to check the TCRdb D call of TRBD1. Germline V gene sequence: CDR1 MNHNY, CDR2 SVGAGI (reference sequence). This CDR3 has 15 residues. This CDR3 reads CASNLPGQGSDGYTF.

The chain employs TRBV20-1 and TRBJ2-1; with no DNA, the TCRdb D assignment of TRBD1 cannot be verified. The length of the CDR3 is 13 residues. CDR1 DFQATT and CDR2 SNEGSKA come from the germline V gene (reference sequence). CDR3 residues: CSPWGSSYNEQFF.

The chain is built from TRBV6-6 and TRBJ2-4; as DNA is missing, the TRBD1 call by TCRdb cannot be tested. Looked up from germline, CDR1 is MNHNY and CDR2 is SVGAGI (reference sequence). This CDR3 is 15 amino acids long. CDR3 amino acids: CASSSRGQAKNIQYF.

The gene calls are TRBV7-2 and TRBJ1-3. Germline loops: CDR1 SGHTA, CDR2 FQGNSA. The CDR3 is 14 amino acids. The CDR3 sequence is CASSLGYPGNTIYF.

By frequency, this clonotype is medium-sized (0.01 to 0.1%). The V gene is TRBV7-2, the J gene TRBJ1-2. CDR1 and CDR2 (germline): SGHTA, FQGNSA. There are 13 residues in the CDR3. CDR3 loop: CASSPVRADGYTF.

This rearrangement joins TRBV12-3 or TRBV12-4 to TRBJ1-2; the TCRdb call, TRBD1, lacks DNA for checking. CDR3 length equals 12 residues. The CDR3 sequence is CALQGSNYGYTF.

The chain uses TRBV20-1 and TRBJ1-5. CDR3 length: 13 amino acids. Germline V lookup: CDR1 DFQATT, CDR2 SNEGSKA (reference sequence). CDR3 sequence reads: CSASLPGNQPQHF.

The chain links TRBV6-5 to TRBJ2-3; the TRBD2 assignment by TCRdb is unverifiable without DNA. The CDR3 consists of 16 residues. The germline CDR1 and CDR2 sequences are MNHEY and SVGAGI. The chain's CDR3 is CASSDSASGGTDTQYF.

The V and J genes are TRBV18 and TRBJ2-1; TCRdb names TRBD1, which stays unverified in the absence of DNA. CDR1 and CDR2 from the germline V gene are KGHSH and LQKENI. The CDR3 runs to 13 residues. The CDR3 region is CASSPGQDNEQFF.